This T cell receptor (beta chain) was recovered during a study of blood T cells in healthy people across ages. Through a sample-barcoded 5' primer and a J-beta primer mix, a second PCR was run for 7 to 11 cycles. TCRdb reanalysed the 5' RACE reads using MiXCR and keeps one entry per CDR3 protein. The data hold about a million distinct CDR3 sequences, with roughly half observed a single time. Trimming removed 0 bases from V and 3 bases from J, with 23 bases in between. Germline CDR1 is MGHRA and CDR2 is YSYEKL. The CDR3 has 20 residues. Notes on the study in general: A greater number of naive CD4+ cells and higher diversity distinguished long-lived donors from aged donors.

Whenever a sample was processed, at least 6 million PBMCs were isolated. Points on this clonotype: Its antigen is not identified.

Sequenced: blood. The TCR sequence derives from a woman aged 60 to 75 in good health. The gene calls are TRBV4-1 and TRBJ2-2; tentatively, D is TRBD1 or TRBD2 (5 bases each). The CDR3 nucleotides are TGCGCCAGCAGCCAAGATAACCTGGGCAGGGCCCAGCGGTACACCGGGGAGCTGTTTTTT. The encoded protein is CASSQDNLGRAQRYTGELFF.